This T cell receptor (beta chain) was sequenced in a study of blood T cell repertoires in COVID-19. CDR1 is KGHSH, CDR2 LQKENI, per germline. The CDR3 spans 15 residues. The germline V and J ends were trimmed by 1 base and 0 bases, with 8 bases remaining between them. Using immunoSEQ multiplex PCR, the repertoire was profiled, and TCRdb retains in-frame clones only, with some absent. The data hold approximately 300,000 clones, with more than 90% observed a single time. The V gene is TRBV18, the J gene TRBJ2-3, with D possibly being TRBD2 (6 bases). The specimen sequenced was PBMCs or T cells enriched from blood (not recorded which). This receptor was identified in a woman in her 30s who had recovered from COVID-19. The CDR3 bases are TGTGCCAGCTCACCACGGAGGGGTAGCACAGATACGCAGTATTTT. It encodes CASSPRRGSTDTQYF. Filled out from reference TRBV18 and TRBJ2-3, the complete variable domain reads NAGVMQNPRHLVRRRGQEARLRCSPMKGHSHVYWYRQLPEEGLKFMVYLQKENIIDESGMPKERFSAEFPKEGPSILRIQQVVRGDSAAYFCASSPRRGSTDTQYFGPGTRLTVL.